A single sample is the source of the 13 T cell receptor beta chains below, sequenced in a study of blood T cell repertoires in COVID-19. Repertoires were generated with immunoSEQ multiplex PCR, while TCRdb's copy carries only in-frame clones and drops some. Found here are under 150,000 clones, 65% to 85% of them singletons; the top ten hold around 5%. The sample consisted of peripheral blood. All receptors come from a woman aged 45 to 65 with acute or convalescent COVID-19.

The chain recombines TRBV2 with TRBJ1-5; 7 nucleotides match TRBD1. Germline CDR1 reads SNHLY; CDR2 reads FYNNEI. V was pared by 4 bases and J by 5 bases, with 5 bases of the junction left unmatched. This CDR3 has 14 amino acids. CDR3 region: CASSGDREDQPQHF. The CDR3 nucleotides are TGTGCCAGCAGTGGAGACAGGGAAGATCAGCCCCAGCATTTT.

This sequence joins TRBV5-1 and TRBJ1-1; D not certain. Trimming stripped 3 bases from V and 2 bases from J, with 5 bases between. CDR3 size: 12 residues. Germline V gene sequence: CDR1 SGHRS, CDR2 YFSETQ. DNA for the CDR3: TGCGCCAGCAGCTCCACTAACACTGAAGCTTTCTTT. Amino acids: CASSSTNTEAFF.

This clone was counted a single time. V gene TRBV5-5 combines with J gene TRBJ1-6; 7 bases fit TRBD1. This CDR3 region has 14 residues. In germline, CDR1 is SGHKS, CDR2 YYEKEE (reference sequence). The V gene end was trimmed by 0 bases and the J gene end by 6 bases; junction bases not matched to a gene: 0. This CDR3 reads CASSLGTGNSPLHF. The CDR3 coding sequence is TGTGCCAGCAGCTTGGGGACAGGTAATTCACCCCTCCACTTT.

The CDR3 loop is CASAPAGRVGSPLHF. Written as DNA, the CDR3 is TGTGCCAGCGCCCCGGCGGGACGAGTTGGGTCACCCCTCCACTTT. V and J are TRBV9 and TRBJ1-6, with D perhaps matching TRBD1 (5 bases). CDR1 is SGDLS, CDR2 YYNGEE, per germline. The CDR3 spans 15 residues. V was pared by 7 bases and J by 10 bases, with 21 bases between.

The chain uses TRBV5-1 and TRBJ2-2, with 7 nucleotides matching TRBD1. There are 13 residues in the CDR3. CDR1 is SGHRS and CDR2 is YFSETQ in the germline V gene. The V and J ends lost 7 bases and 3 bases, in that order; junction bases with no gene match: 3. The CDR3 reads CASGQADTGELFF. The CDR3 nucleotides read TGCGCCAGCGGACAGGCCGACACCGGGGAGCTGTTTTTT.

This clone was seen only a few times. CDR3 loop: CANRPTGFCPKWETQYF. In nucleotides, the CDR3 is TGTGCCAATCGCCCGACAGGGTTTTGTCCAAAGTGGGAGACCCAGTACTTC. J is TRBJ2-5 and V is TRBV19; 7 bases fit TRBD1. CDR3 length: 17 residues. V shed 10 bases, J shed 5 bases, and the junction held 22 bases outside the gene matches. Germline V gives CDR1 LNHDA, CDR2 SQIVND (reference sequence).

V gene TRBV5-1 combines with J gene TRBJ2-7; maybe TRBD1 (6 bases). CDR3 size: 16 residues. Germline values: CDR1 SGHRS, CDR2 YFSETQ. V was shortened by 4 bases and J by 12 bases, with 29 bases between the two germline ends. This chain's CDR3 is CASSDTKTGLYEGLYF. In nucleotides, the CDR3 is TGCGCCAGCAGCGATACTAAGACAGGACTCTACGAGGGGTTGTACTTC.

The chain recombines TRBV29-1 with TRBJ2-1; tentatively, D is TRBD1 (7 bases). The V and J ends lost 4 bases and 9 bases respectively, with 16 bases between them. CDR1 and CDR2 (germline): SQVTM, ANQGSEA. The CDR3 consists of 13 residues. CDR3 DNA: TGCAGCGTTGCCGGGCAGGGGGGAAGTGAGCAGTTCTTC. Protein product: CSVAGQGGSEQFF.

This clone was counted once. The chain uses TRBV6-2 or TRBV6-3 and TRBJ1-2; 8 bases line up with TRBD1. V trimming: 4 bases; J trimming: 4 bases; junction bases outside the gene matches: 5. This CDR3 is built from 14 residues. Germline lookup yields CDR1 MNHEY and CDR2 SVGEGT. The CDR3 DNA sequence: TGTGCCAGCAGTTCCCAGACAGGGGTCTATGGCTACACCTTC. Protein product: CASSSQTGVYGYTF.

The chain uses TRBV28 and TRBJ2-3, with TRBD2 identical over 8 bases. With 9 bases clipped from V and 6 bases from J, the junction kept 11 bases outside the gene matches. Germline V gene sequence: CDR1 MDHEN, CDR2 SYDVKM. The length of the CDR3 is 14 residues. CDR3 protein: CASGPAGGVDTQYF. The CDR3 nucleotides are TGTGCCAGTGGGCCGGCGGGGGGCGTGGATACGCAGTATTTT. The whole variable domain, remainder taken from reference TRBV28 and TRBJ2-3, is DVKVTQSSRYLVKRTGEKVFLECVQDMDHENMFWYRQDPGLGLRLIYFSYDVKMKEKGDIPEGYSVSREKKERFSLILESASTNQTSMYLCASGPAGGVDTQYFGPGTRLTVL.

The chain links TRBV9 to TRBJ2-4, with D perhaps matching TRBD2 (6 bases). Looked up from germline, CDR1 is SGDLS and CDR2 is YYNGEE. Trimming cost V 0 bases and J 9 bases, with 19 bases left between them. This CDR3 comprises 16 residues. This chain's CDR3 is CASSVAPGGSGGIQYF. The DNA of the CDR3 is TGTGCCAGCAGCGTAGCCCCCGGAGGGTCCGGGGGCATTCAGTACTTC.

This chain links TRBV4-2 with TRBJ2-2, with TRBD2 matching 7 bases. Trimming cost V 0 bases and J 1 base; bases outside gene matches: 5. The CDR3 extends over 17 amino acids. Germline V gives CDR1 LGHNA, CDR2 YNFKEQ. The CDR3 DNA sequence: TGTGCCAGCAGCCAAGATAGGGGAGGGGTGAACACCGGGGAGCTGTTTTTT. Translating gives CASSQDRGGVNTGELFF.

The J gene is TRBJ1-2, the V gene TRBV4-3; 9 nucleotides agree with TRBD1. CDR1 LGHNA and CDR2 YSLEER come from the germline V gene. V was pared by 5 bases and J by 1 base, with 5 bases of the junction left unmatched. The CDR3 has 15 residues. The CDR3 protein is CASSYRDRDNYGYTF. In nucleotides, the CDR3 is TGCGCCAGCAGCTACCGGGACAGGGATAACTATGGCTACACCTTC.